A selection of T cell receptor beta chains follows, all from one sample in a study of T cell repertoires in cytomegalovirus infection. TCRdb fed the reads into MiXCR, producing one record per CDR3 protein. This table has about 500,000 distinct CDR3 sequences, about 33% appearing once. Their cognate antigens are unknown. Sequencing used cultured PBMCs, obtained from culture after CMV antigen stimulation. The source of these receptors is a human donor in good health (CMV status not recorded). Some clones in this sample may be carry-over from other donors' samples. CDR3s include the opening cysteine and the closing phenylalanine or tryptophan. A D gene is named only where the DNA matches it firmly. Where a row states a size, it is once, few, many or the class of an expanded clone; other rows omit it.

TRBV10-3,TRBJ2-7,15,many,TRBD1,CATTPGTDPFYEQYF,TGTGCCACGACTCCCGGGACAGACCCTTTCTACGAGCAGTACTTC
TRBV27,TRBJ2-5,14,.,TRBD1,CASSIGQGQETQYF,TGTGCCAGCAGTATTGGACAGGGCCAGGAGACCCAGTACTTC
TRBV15,TRBJ2-3,17,.,TRBD2,CATSSDPLAGVADTQYF,TGTGCCACCAGCAGCGACCCCCTAGCGGGAGTTGCAGATACGCAGTATTTT
TRBV5-1,TRBJ2-1,15,.,TRBD2,CASSLQPAGYNEQFF,TGCGCCAGCAGCTTGCAACCAGCGGGGTACAATGAGCAGTTCTTC
TRBV6-4,TRBJ2-5,15,once,TRBD1,CASSERTGGGETQYF,TGTGCCAGCAGCGAACGGACAGGGGGCGGCGAGACCCAGTACTTC
TRBV12-3/TRBV12-4,TRBJ2-4,13,.,TRBD2,CASRPGGGNIQYF,TGTGCCAGCAGGCCCGGCGGGGGTAACATTCAGTACTTC
TRBV6-2/TRBV6-3,TRBJ2-1,15,.,TRBD2,CASSYPSGRSDEQFF,TGTGCCAGCAGTTACCCCAGCGGGAGATCGGATGAGCAGTTCTTC
TRBV15,TRBJ2-1,17,.,.,CATSLRRLALVVDEQFF,TGTGCCACCAGCCTAAGGCGATTAGCCCTCGTCGTCGATGAGCAGTTCTTC
TRBV7-2,TRBJ1-1,15,.,.,CASSFLAGGATEAFF,TGTGCCAGCAGCTTCCTAGCGGGGGGCGCCACTGAAGCTTTCTTT
TRBV27,TRBJ1-1,15,many,.,CASSLIASTNTEAFF,TGTGCCAGCAGTTTAATCGCCTCCACGAACACTGAAGCTTTCTTT
TRBV18,TRBJ2-1,15,few,TRBD2,CASSPFGGLGNEQFF,TGTGCCAGCTCACCATTCGGGGGACTAGGGAATGAGCAGTTCTTC
TRBV6-2/TRBV6-3,TRBJ2-1,14,many,.,CASSLPGSHNEQFF,TGTGCCAGCTCACTCCCCGGATCCCACAATGAGCAGTTCTTC
TRBV12-3/TRBV12-4,TRBJ1-1,16,few,TRBD1,CASSLGQGASNTEAFF,TGTGCCAGCAGTTTGGGGCAGGGGGCCTCGAACACTGAAGCTTTCTTT
TRBV7-3,TRBJ2-2,14,many,.,CASSLQAVTGELFF,TGTGCCAGCAGCTTACAGGCCGTCACCGGGGAGCTGTTTTTT
TRBV6-2/TRBV6-3,TRBJ2-1,14,.,.,CASSSHGGDNEQFF,TGTGCCAGCAGCTCCCACGGTGGAGACAATGAGCAGTTCTTC
TRBV28,TRBJ2-5,16,.,TRBD1,CASRTGQGSGEETQYF,TGTGCCAGCAGGACGGGACAGGGAAGCGGTGAAGAGACCCAGTACTTC
TRBV7-2,TRBJ1-5,15,few,.,CASSLLGALGQPQHF,TGTGCCAGCAGCTTACTGGGGGCTCTCGGACAGCCCCAGCATTTT
TRBV7-3,TRBJ1-3,17,.,.,CASSLTATAFSGNTIYF,TGTGCCAGCAGCTTAACGGCGACAGCTTTCTCTGGAAACACCATATATTTT
TRBV20-1,TRBJ1-5,16,once,TRBD1,CSARSGQGYSNQPQHF,TGCAGTGCTAGATCGGGACAGGGGTATAGCAATCAGCCCCAGCATTTT
TRBV7-2,TRBJ2-2,15,.,TRBD2,CASSSLTGGTGELFF,TGTGCCAGCAGCTCTCTCACGGGGGGAACCGGGGAGCTGTTTTTT
TRBV20-1,TRBJ2-3,15,few,TRBD1,CSVQAGTGTTDTQYF,TGCAGTGTTCAAGCTGGGACAGGAACAACAGATACGCAGTATTTT
TRBV18,TRBJ1-5,14,few,.,CASSEGNSNQPQHF,TGTGCCAGCTCAGAGGGGAATAGCAATCAGCCCCAGCATTTT
TRBV20-1,TRBJ1-5,14,few,TRBD1,CSARKGASNQPQHF,TGCAGTGCTAGAAAGGGGGCGAGCAATCAGCCCCAGCATTTT
TRBV20-1,TRBJ2-1,14,.,TRBD2,CSVPRSGGGNEQFF,TGCAGTGTCCCACGTAGCGGGGGGGGCAATGAGCAGTTCTTC
TRBV27,TRBJ1-2,14,.,.,CASSFNGQTYGYTF,TGTGCCAGCAGTTTTAACGGACAGACTTATGGCTACACCTTC
TRBV19,TRBJ1-1,14,.,.,CASRTAGRWTEAFF,TGTGCCAGTAGGACCGCAGGGAGATGGACTGAAGCTTTCTTT
TRBV30,TRBJ2-2,13,once,.,CAWRQQGPGELFF,TGTGCCTGGAGGCAACAGGGCCCCGGGGAGCTGTTTTTT
TRBV4-1,TRBJ2-5,17,few,TRBD2,CASSQDRLAGRQETQYF,TGCGCCAGCAGCCAAGATAGACTAGCGGGGCGCCAAGAGACCCAGTACTTC
TRBV19,TRBJ1-5,14,few,TRBD1,CASSLGQGTDPQHF,TGTGCCAGTAGTCTCGGACAGGGGACGGATCCCCAGCATTTT
TRBV4-2,TRBJ2-3,14,.,.,CAGKRWLESDTQYF,TGTGCCGGGAAAAGGTGGCTAGAATCAGATACGCAGTATTTT
TRBV7-2,TRBJ1-2,15,many,.,CASSLGSGANYGYTF,TGTGCCAGCAGCTTAGGGAGTGGAGCTAACTATGGCTACACCTTC
TRBV20-1,TRBJ2-1,12,.,TRBD2,CSARLAGGEQFF,TGCAGTGCTAGACTAGCGGGAGGAGAGCAGTTCTTC
TRBV12-5,TRBJ1-4,20,.,TRBD1,CASGSSNRGLAFATNEKLFF,TGTGCTAGTGGTTCGTCCAACAGGGGGCTGGCTTTTGCAACTAATGAAAAACTGTTTTTT
TRBV27,TRBJ2-1,13,.,.,CASSFADRNEQFF,TGTGCCAGCAGTTTCGCGGATAGGAATGAGCAGTTCTTC
TRBV6-1,TRBJ1-1,13,few,.,CASSGGTYTEAFF,TGTGCCAGCAGCGGGGGGACTTACACTGAAGCTTTCTTT
TRBV4-3,TRBJ2-7,16,many,.,CASSQGPGDGSYEQYF,TGCGCCAGCAGCCAAGGACCCGGAGACGGTTCCTACGAGCAGTACTTC
TRBV24-1,TRBJ2-5,14,.,.,CATSVSGGGETQYF,TGTGCCACCAGTGTTTCAGGGGGGGGAGAGACCCAGTACTTC
TRBV10-3,TRBJ1-3,14,few,.,CAISAGLTGNTIYF,TGTGCCATCTCCGCGGGGCTAACTGGAAACACCATATATTTT